This entry features one T cell receptor (beta chain) sequence. This CDR3 has 14 residues. Germline values: CDR1 SGHVS, CDR2 FQNEAQ. Trimming shortened V by 1 base and J by 7 bases, and 11 bases separated the two germline ends. The data are from a study of cytomegalovirus exposure and HLA in healthy donors. Healthy bone marrow donors made up the donors. Primers: 60 Vbeta forward and 13 Jbeta reverse. Assay used: immunoSEQ multiplex PCR; TCRdb lists only in-frame clones, some missing. In the table there are around 110,000 clones, 75% to 90% of which are singletons. This TCR came from a man aged 30 to 45 in good health and CMV-seronegative. Input material: PBMCs. The chain uses TRBV7-8 and TRBJ2-1, with TRBD2 as a possible D gene (5 bases). CDR3: CASSLGGDFNEQFF. The CDR3 DNA follows: TGTGCCAGCAGCTTAGGGGGAGATTTTAATGAGCAGTTCTTC.